Following are 12 T cell receptor beta chains from one sample sequenced in a study of cytomegalovirus exposure and HLA in healthy donors. Amplification used 60 Vbeta primers and 13 Jbeta primers. Only in-frame clones appear in the TCRdb table, and some are missing; sequencing was by immunoSEQ multiplex PCR. The sample lists roughly 150,000 clones; 80% were seen once. Sample: PBMCs. The receptor source for this set is a woman aged 40 to 50 in good health and CMV-seronegative.

Many counts were recorded for this clone. This chain joins TRBV6-6 and TRBJ2-7; 9 positions match TRBD2. Germline loops: CDR1 MNHNY, CDR2 SVGAGI (reference sequence). The CDR3 is 16 amino acids. Unmatched junction bases numbered 12, after V lost 4 bases and J lost 5 bases. The CDR3 nucleotides read TGTGCCAGCAGTTCGAGGGGTAGCGGGGGAATTAACGAGCAGTACTTC. Protein: CASSSRGSGGINEQYF.

J is TRBJ2-5 and V is TRBV18, with 8 positions matching TRBD1. CDR3 length: 15 residues. V shed 6 bases, J shed 2 bases, and the junction held 8 bases outside the gene matches. CDR1 KGHSH and CDR2 LQKENI come from the germline V gene. CDR3 sequence reads: CASSQDRDGQETQYF. The CDR3 DNA follows: TGTGCCAGCTCCCAGGACAGGGACGGGCAAGAGACCCAGTACTTC.

The CDR3 nucleotides read TGTGCCAGCAGCTTTCGGACTAGCGGCTTCGATGAGCAGTTCTTC. The encoded protein is CASSFRTSGFDEQFF. The chain uses TRBV5-5 and TRBJ2-1, with 10 bases that match TRBD2. Germline V gene lookup returns CDR1 SGHKS and CDR2 YYEKEE (reference sequence). This CDR3 has 15 amino acids. The ends lost 2 bases at V and 8 bases at J; junction bases unmatched: 7.

This chain joins TRBV4-2 and TRBJ2-2, with D maybe TRBD2 (5 bases). Germline assignment: CDR1 LGHNA and CDR2 YNFKEQ. V lost 0 bases and J lost 0, with 8 bases in between. The CDR3 has 16 residues. The CDR3 bases are TGTGCCAGCAGCCAAGAAGGAGGAGCGAACACCGGGGAGCTGTTTTTT. Protein sequence: CASSQEGGANTGELFF.

This chain links TRBV19 with TRBJ1-2; D ambiguous. With 9 bases removed from V and 5 bases from J, the gap between germline ends came to 22 bases. CDR3 size: 15 residues. Looked up from germline, CDR1 is LNHDA and CDR2 is SQIVND (reference sequence). The CDR3 nucleotides read TGTGCCAGCCTTGGCCAGGCGAGTTATGGGTATGGCTACACCTTC. Its protein is CASLGQASYGYGYTF.

V and J are TRBV29-1 and TRBJ2-3; 10 nucleotides align to TRBD2. Germline V gene data show CDR1 as SQVTM and CDR2 as ANQGSEA. This CDR3 has 14 residues. With 6 bases clipped from V and 3 bases from J, the junction kept 6 bases outside the gene matches. In DNA, the CDR3 is TGCAGCGTCCTAGCGGGAGTGAAAACAGATACGCAGTATTTT. Translation gives CSVLAGVKTDTQYF.

The chain is built from TRBV27 and TRBJ2-7, with 12 bases identical to TRBD2. V trimming: 3 bases; J trimming: 6 bases; junction bases outside the gene matches: 3. Germline-derived CDR1 and CDR2 are MNHEY and SMNVEV (reference sequence). This CDR3 is built from 14 residues. CDR3 nucleotides: TGTGCCAGCAGTTTCCTAGCGGGGGGGGTCGAGCAGTACTTC. Its translation is CASSFLAGGVEQYF.

The V gene is TRBV19, the J gene TRBJ1-2; D gene ambiguous. This CDR3 contains 12 residues. Between the trimmed V and J ends, which lost 3 bases and 8 bases, there was a span of 10 bases. CDR1 is LNHDA, CDR2 SQIVND, per germline (reference sequence). The CDR3 DNA reads TGTGCCAGTAGTATCCTCGGGAGGGGCTACACCTTC. This sequence encodes CASSILGRGYTF.

This clone was counted once. Its ends do not fully match the called genes, so a read error is possible. V usage is TRBV28 and J usage is TRBJ2-1, with 10 bases that match TRBD2. The CDR3 runs 15 residues. Germline V gene sequence: CDR1 MDHEN, CDR2 SYDVKM. The CDR3 DNA sequence: TGTGCCAGCAGTTTCGGACTAGCGGTCTACGATGAGCAGTTCTTC. Its protein product is CASSFGLAVYDEQFF.

This clone came up a few times. The CDR3 sequence: CASSPYTGVNTEAFF. The CDR3 DNA reads TGTGCCAGCTCACCTTACACAGGGGTGAACACTGAAGCTTTCTTT. This sequence joins TRBV18 and TRBJ1-1; 7 positions match TRBD1. V lost 3 bases to trimming and J lost 0 bases; unmatched junction nucleotides: 4. CDR1 and CDR2 (germline): KGHSH, LQKENI. The CDR3 loop spans 15 amino acids.

This chain uses TRBV11-2 with TRBJ2-7, with TRBD1 matching over 8 bases. Trimming at V came to 7 bases and at J to 6 bases, leaving 17 bases not matched to a gene. Germline assignment: CDR1 SGHAT and CDR2 FQNNGV. This CDR3 region has 16 residues. CDR3 sequence (DNA): TGTGCCAGCACCCCGACGGAACAGGGGGTTAGCAGCGAGCAGTACTTC. This sequence encodes CASTPTEQGVSSEQYF.

The chain has TRBV11-3 and TRBJ2-5; TRBD1 aligns across 12 bases. Gene TRBJ2-7 matches the end of the DNA better, so the J call may be wrong. The CDR3 is made up of 17 amino acids. CDR1 is SGHNT and CDR2 is YENEEA in the germline V gene. CDR3 DNA: TGTGCCAGCAGCCCCGGGGGCTGGGGACAGGGGGCAGACGAGCAGTACTTC. This gives the protein CASSPGGWGQGADEQYF.